This TCR beta chain was documented in a study of shared T cell receptors in the human thymus. CDR1 is KGHSH, CDR2 LQKENI, per germline. The CDR3 sequence is 15 residues long. After removal of 5 bases from V and 6 bases from J, the junction contained 10 bases not matched to a gene. The method was immunoSEQ multiplex PCR; TCRdb's version includes in-frame clones alone and lacks a portion of them. The sample records roughly 710,000 clones, 70% to 90% being singletons. The same sample was also studied in work on human thymus T cells.

This clonotype originated in a girl under three years old with a congenital heart defect. This chain joins TRBV18 and TRBJ2-3, with 8 bases fitting TRBD1. Specimen: thymocytes. Here the CDR3 reads CASSGTGPGADTQYF. CDR3 DNA sequence: TGTGCCAGCTCAGGGACAGGTCCAGGCGCGGATACGCAGTATTTT.